Here is one TCR beta chain with its context. The antigen remains unidentified. The record originates from a study of Ad26.COV2.S vaccination and SARS-CoV-2 variants. Study-wide results and limits: After vaccination, reports described spike-specific CD8+ and CD4+ T cell responses as showing substantial breadth. People who got the vaccine had more spike-specific TCR breadth than people who got placebo. Researchers reported similar non-spike TCR breadth in vaccine and placebo recipients.

The data were produced by immunoSEQ multiplex PCR, yet TCRdb's version contains in-frame clones alone and is incomplete. The data show some 39,000 clones, about 80% seen once. The sample here was peripheral blood, taken after recovery from COVID-19. This receptor was taken from a human donor who had recovered from COVID-19.

Here the CDR3 DNA reads TGTGCCAGCACTCCACCGGGGGGGAAGCAGTTCTTC. Its protein product is CASTPPGGKQFF. This chain joins TRBV28 and TRBJ2-1; 8 bases align to TRBD2. The CDR3 is made up of 12 amino acids. CDR1 is MDHEN, CDR2 SYDVKM, per germline. The V gene end was trimmed by 7 bases and the J gene end by 11 bases; junction bases not matched to a gene: 7. The whole variable domain, filled in from reference TRBV28 and TRBJ2-1, reads DVKVTQSSRYLVKRTGEKVFLECVQDMDHENMFWYRQDPGLGLRLIYFSYDVKMKEKGDIPEGYSVSREKKERFSLILESASTNQTSMYLCASTPPGGKQFFGPGTRLTVL.